What follows are 23 T cell receptor beta chains derived from one specimen sequenced in a study of T cell changes during pregnancy in multiple sclerosis (dated 2019 in TCRdb). To prepare the library, the immunoSEQ multiplex PCR assay was applied. Not all clones reach the TCRdb copy of this immuneACCESS table, which keeps in-frame sequences only. Checked studies attribute under half of the gap to unresolved V genes and leave the rest unexplained. Across this sample there are about 35,000 clones, with about nine tenths seen only once. The ten largest clones take up 5% to 6.5% of the sample. Sequenced material: peripheral blood, taken in the third trimester of pregnancy. Receptors originate from a female donor in good health, enrolled as a control in a pregnancy study.

The genes are TRBV6-6 and TRBJ1-2, with TRBD1 matching over 8 bases. V shed 8 bases, J shed 7 bases, and the junction held 15 bases outside the gene matches. This CDR3 is 15 amino acids long. Germline V CDR1 and CDR2: MNHNY, SVGAGI (reference sequence). In DNA form, the CDR3 reads TGTGCCAGCCGCGGTTTTTGGACAGGGAGGGTTGGCTACACCTTC. This gives the protein CASRGFWTGRVGYTF.

The rearrangement uses TRBV18 and TRBJ2-5, with 7 bases that match TRBD2. The CDR3 is 14 amino acids. The V gene end was trimmed by 4 bases and the J gene end by 2 bases; junction bases not matched to a gene: 4. Germline assignment: CDR1 KGHSH and CDR2 LQKENI. CDR3 protein: CASSRLAVQETQYF. The CDR3 DNA is TGTGCCAGCTCACGCCTAGCGGTTCAAGAGACCCAGTACTTC.

The chain employs TRBV6-1 and TRBJ1-2; 7 bases are a match to TRBD1. CDR1 is MNHNS, CDR2 SASEGT, per germline. J gave up 7 bases and V 5 bases, and 13 bases lay outside the gene matches. The CDR3 runs 15 residues. DNA for the CDR3: TGTGCCAGCAGTACAACCCGGGGGCAGGGGGGTGGCTACACCTTC. Translated: CASSTTRGQGGGYTF.

This chain links TRBV5-1 with TRBJ2-7; 9 bases align to TRBD2. J gave up 3 bases and V 1 base, and 8 bases lay outside the gene matches. The CDR3 is 16 amino acids. Germline assignment: CDR1 SGHRS and CDR2 YFSETQ. The CDR3 DNA reads TGCGCCAGCAGCTTGAATAGCGGGGGTAGTGACTACGAGCAGTACTTC. Protein: CASSLNSGGSDYEQYF. The whole variable domain, filled in from reference TRBV5-1 and TRBJ2-7, reads KAGVTQTPRYLIKTRGQQVTLSCSPISGHRSVSWYQQTPGQGLQFLFEYFSETQRNKGNFPGRFSGRQFSNSRSEMNVSTLELGDSALYLCASSLNSGGSDYEQYFGPGTRLTVT.

The chain couples TRBV6-6 to TRBJ2-7, with D maybe TRBD1 (5 bases). V was pared by 2 bases and J by 1 base, with 12 bases between. Germline V CDR1 and CDR2: MNHNY, SVGAGI (reference sequence). The CDR3 is 15 amino acids. The CDR3 here is CASSYPIDSSYEQYF. The CDR3 DNA follows: TGTGCCAGCAGTTACCCCATTGACAGTTCCTACGAGCAGTACTTC.

The chain has TRBV6-1 and TRBJ2-3; 7 positions agree with TRBD1. J was trimmed by 4 bases and V by 6 bases; bases with no gene match: 4. This CDR3 contains 13 residues. The V gene's germline CDR1 is MNHNS and CDR2 SASEGT. CDR3 amino acids: CASRQGFADTQYF. The CDR3 bases are TGTGCCAGCAGACAGGGGTTCGCAGATACGCAGTATTTT.

This clone appeared a single time. This chain joins TRBV6-4 and TRBJ2-1, with TRBD1 matching over 7 bases. Germline CDR1 MRHNA, CDR2 SNTAGT. The CDR3 has 15 residues. J gave up 6 bases and V 5 bases, and 10 bases lay outside the gene matches. CDR3 DNA: TGTGCCAGCAGTCCACGGACAGGCCCCGGCAATGAGCAGTTCTTC. As protein: CASSPRTGPGNEQFF.

This chain connects TRBV2 to TRBJ2-7; no firm D call. The CDR3 is made up of 13 amino acids. V was shortened by 5 bases and J by 5 bases, with 13 bases between the two germline ends. The germline V gene has CDR1 SNHLY and CDR2 FYNNEI. The CDR3 sequence: CASSPRIPNEQYF. For the CDR3, the DNA is TGTGCCAGCAGTCCCCGAATCCCTAACGAGCAGTACTTC.

The chain links TRBV5-1 to TRBJ2-1; the match to TRBD2 covers 7 bases. Germline CDR1 and CDR2: SGHRS and YFSETQ. This CDR3 has 15 amino acids. Trimming cost V 2 bases and J 0 bases; bases outside gene matches: 2. Written as DNA, the CDR3 is TGCGCCAGCAGCTTAGCGGGGAGCTCCTACAATGAGCAGTTCTTC. Protein: CASSLAGSSYNEQFF.

The chain joins TRBV4-1 to TRBJ2-2; 12 nucleotides agree with TRBD2. Germline-derived CDR1 and CDR2 are MGHRA and YSYEKL. With 8 bases clipped from V and 7 bases from J, the junction kept 11 bases outside the gene matches. The CDR3 runs 16 residues. The CDR3 loop reads CASLGSSGGADGELFF. CDR3 in DNA: TGCGCCAGCCTAGGGTCTAGCGGGGGGGCAGACGGGGAGCTGTTTTTT.

This chain connects TRBV4-2 to TRBJ2-7, with 9 bases matching TRBD2. The CDR3 is made up of 20 amino acids. Germline trimming cut 0 bases from V and 2 bases from J; bases unmatched to any gene: 17. CDR1 LGHNA and CDR2 YNFKEQ come from the germline V gene. CDR3 coding DNA: TGTGCCAGCAGCCAAGATCTGTCTAATTGGGCTAGCGGGATGGCCTACGAGCAGTACTTC. Residues: CASSQDLSNWASGMAYEQYF.

The rearrangement links TRBV6-5 to TRBJ1-5; the D gene is possibly TRBD1 (6 bases). The CDR3 contains 14 residues. Per the germline V gene, CDR1 is MNHEY and CDR2 is SVGAGI. Trimming took 2 bases from V and 6 from J, leaving 11 bases between them. CDR3 nucleotides: TGTGCCAGCAGTTACGGGGGCGGGAGTCAGCCCCAGCATTTT. It is translated as CASSYGGGSQPQHF.

V usage is TRBV9 and J usage is TRBJ2-3, with D tentatively TRBD2 (6 bases). The V gene lost 3 bases and the J gene lost 0 bases, with 8 bases spanning the gap. CDR3 length equals 14 residues. CDR1 is SGDLS and CDR2 is YYNGEE in the germline V gene. The CDR3: CASSDAGSTDTQYF. CDR3 coding DNA: TGTGCCAGCAGCGATGCGGGGAGCACAGATACGCAGTATTTT.

CDR3 sequence: CASSSRDSGTYEQYF. CDR3 sequence (DNA): TGTGCCAGTAGTTCCCGTGATAGCGGGACCTACGAGCAGTACTTC. This chain links TRBV19 with TRBJ2-7, with TRBD2 matching over 8 bases. The trim removed 5 bases at V and 2 bases at J, leaving 8 bases unmatched. From germline, CDR1 is LNHDA and CDR2 SQIVND (reference sequence). The CDR3 has 15 amino acids. Full variable domain (remainder filled in from reference TRBV19 and TRBJ2-7): DGGITQSPKYLFRKEGQNVTLSCEQNLNHDAMYWYRQDPGQGLRLIYYSQIVNDFQKGDIAEGYSVSREKKESFPLTVTSAQKNPTAFYLCASSSRDSGTYEQYFGPGTRLTVT.

This sequence joins TRBV7-8 and TRBJ1-1; 7 nucleotides agree with TRBD1. The CDR3 runs to 12 residues. Germline V gene lookup returns CDR1 SGHVS and CDR2 FQNEAQ. Trimming cost V 0 bases and J 8 bases; bases outside gene matches: 0. The CDR3 here is CASSLAGQEAFF. The DNA for the CDR3 is TGTGCCAGCAGCTTAGCGGGACAGGAAGCTTTCTTT.

This chain joins TRBV5-1 and TRBJ1-2; 7 bases map to TRBD1. V shed 0 bases, J shed 4 bases, and the junction held 9 bases outside the gene matches. The CDR3 is 16 residues long. Germline-derived CDR1 and CDR2 are SGHRS and YFSETQ. The CDR3 DNA reads TGCGCCAGCAGCTTGGTCGTCAGGGGGATCGGCTATGGCTACACCTTC. Translation: CASSLVVRGIGYGYTF.

This clone was seen a handful of times. The chain uses TRBV19 and TRBJ1-1; 7 nucleotides agree with TRBD1. Germline V lookup: CDR1 LNHDA, CDR2 SQIVND (reference sequence). The trim removed 4 bases at V and 1 base at J, leaving 6 bases unmatched. The CDR3 has 15 residues. CDR3 DNA: TGTGCCAGTAGTAGGGGGGACAGAACGAACACTGAAGCTTTCTTT. This sequence encodes CASSRGDRTNTEAFF. Combining the CDR3 with reference TRBV19 and TRBJ1-1 gives the whole variable domain DGGITQSPKYLFRKEGQNVTLSCEQNLNHDAMYWYRQDPGQGLRLIYYSQIVNDFQKGDIAEGYSVSREKKESFPLTVTSAQKNPTAFYLCASSRGDRTNTEAFFGQGTRLTVV.

J is TRBJ1-1 and V is TRBV9; 7 bases map to TRBD1. The CDR3 contains 16 residues. With V trimmed by 4 bases and J by 1 base, 10 bases remained unmatched. Germline CDR1 is SGDLS and CDR2 is YYNGEE. This CDR3 reads CASSTQGGVRNTEAFF. The CDR3 nucleotides are TGTGCCAGCAGCACTCAGGGGGGAGTCAGGAACACTGAAGCTTTCTTT.

The gene calls are TRBV6-4 and TRBJ2-1; 8 bases are a match to TRBD2. The germline CDR1 and CDR2 sequences are MRHNA and SNTAGT. V lost 5 bases to trimming and J lost 9 bases; unmatched junction nucleotides: 12. This CDR3 spans 15 amino acids. DNA of the CDR3: TGTGCCAGCAGTCAAGATGGCGGGGGGACGGGTGAGCAGTTCTTC. Its translation is CASSQDGGGTGEQFF.

The chain couples TRBV4-1 to TRBJ2-5; 7 positions agree with TRBD2. CDR1 is MGHRA and CDR2 is YSYEKL in the germline V gene. The CDR3 sequence is 13 residues long. The ends lost 5 bases at V and 4 bases at J; junction bases unmatched: 4. This CDR3 is CASSSPGGETQYF. The CDR3 coding sequence is TGCGCCAGCAGCTCACCGGGGGGAGAGACCCAGTACTTC.

The gene calls are TRBV7-9 and TRBJ2-7, with TRBD2 matching 7 bases. The CDR3 loop spans 15 amino acids. Germline V CDR1 and CDR2: SEHNR, FQNEAQ (reference sequence). The V and J ends lost 5 bases and 4 bases, in that order; junction bases with no gene match: 11. In DNA, the CDR3 is TGTGCCAGCAGCCCCAGTGGGCGGGAGTGGTACGAGCAGTACTTC. This codes for CASSPSGREWYEQYF.

The CDR3 DNA sequence: TGTGCCAGCAGTCCCCCCGCCGGTGCCACTGAAGCTTTCTTT. This codes for CASSPPAGATEAFF. The chain has TRBV7-9 and TRBJ1-1; no clear D. The CDR3 is made up of 14 amino acids. V was trimmed by 6 bases and J by 4 bases, leaving 15 bases between them. Germline assignment: CDR1 SEHNR and CDR2 FQNEAQ (reference sequence). Supplemented by reference TRBV7-9 and TRBJ1-1, the full variable domain reads DTGVSQNPRHKITKRGQNVTFRCDPISEHNRLYWYRQTLGQGPEFLTYFQNEAQLEKSRLLSDRFSAERPKGSFSTLEIQRTEQGDSAMYLCASSPPAGATEAFFGQGTRLTVV.

V is TRBV15 and J is TRBJ1-2; D might be TRBD1 (6 bases). CDR1 and CDR2 (germline): LNHNV, YYDKDF (reference sequence). The V and J ends lost 0 bases and 8 bases respectively, with 13 bases between them. The CDR3 runs to 14 residues. CDR3 region: CATSREIRGEGYTF. CDR3 nucleotides: TGTGCCACCAGCAGAGAGATCAGGGGAGAAGGCTACACCTTC.